This TCR beta chain was profiled in a study of blood T cell repertoires in COVID-19. Per the original data handling: Estimates of nucleated cell counts were drawn from the amplification of reference gene primers. Sequencing used immunoSEQ multiplex PCR; TCRdb keeps in-frame clones, though not all of them. That table furnishes V, J and clone size, whereas the DNA furnished D and trimming. Among more than 80,000 clones, over 75% were seen once, and the ten largest hold around 2.9%. The Seattle patients joined while their infection was active and were tracked longitudinally afterward. The ends lost 5 bases at V and 2 bases at J; junction bases unmatched: 7. The CDR3 runs 15 residues. Looked up from germline, CDR1 is SGHRS and CDR2 is YFSETQ.

This chain joins TRBV5-1 and TRBJ2-5; 9 nucleotides line up with TRBD2. The receptor was isolated from a woman aged 80 or older with COVID-19, enrolled during active disease. Sequencing was performed on peripheral blood. CDR3 sequence: CASSGSGRSQETQYF. The CDR3, as DNA: TGCGCCAGCAGTGGAAGCGGGAGGTCTCAAGAGACCCAGTACTTC. The full variable domain, completed using reference TRBV5-1 and TRBJ2-5, is KAGVTQTPRYLIKTRGQQVTLSCSPISGHRSVSWYQQTPGQGLQFLFEYFSETQRNKGNFPGRFSGRQFSNSRSEMNVSTLELGDSALYLCASSGSGRSQETQYFGPGTRLLVL.